This entry concerns a single T cell receptor (beta chain). The antigen is undetermined. Naive CD8 cells comprised CD45RO-negative, CCR7-positively selected cells, excluding terminally differentiated effector memory CD45RA+ cells. These data come from a study of shared clonotypes between healthy human individuals. The study's findings and limits: Approximately 5% of naive CD4 clonotypes were shared across four donors.

The CDR3 is 11 residues long. V lost 2 bases and J 9 bases, leaving 5 bases between the germline ends. Germline lookup yields CDR1 KGHSH and CDR2 LQKENI. The protocol was immunoSEQ multiplex PCR, while the TCRdb copy is restricted to in-frame clones and leaves out a portion. This repertoire shows about 1.9 million clones, roughly 93% found once; its top ten account for 1.5% to 2%. Material: naive CD8+ T cells from PBMCs. This clonotype was obtained from a man aged 18 to 30 in good health. Some clones in this sample may be carry-over from other donors' samples. This sequence joins TRBV18 and TRBJ2-1; D uncertain. The CDR3 region has the DNA TGTGCCAGCTCACCAGGAATTGAGCAGTTCTTC. Translating gives CASSPGIEQFF.